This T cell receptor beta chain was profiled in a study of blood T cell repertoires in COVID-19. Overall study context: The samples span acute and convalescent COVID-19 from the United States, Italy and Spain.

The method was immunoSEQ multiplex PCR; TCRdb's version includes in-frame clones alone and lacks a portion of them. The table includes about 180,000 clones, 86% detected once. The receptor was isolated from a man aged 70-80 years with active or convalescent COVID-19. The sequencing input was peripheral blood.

The CDR3 region has the DNA TGTGCCAGCAGTTTGTCCGGGAGCAGGGGCTACACCTTC. Translation: CASSLSGSRGYTF. The rearrangement links TRBV28 to TRBJ1-2; the D is unclear. Germline V CDR1 and CDR2: MDHEN, SYDVKM. The CDR3 loop spans 13 amino acids. Between the trimmed V and J ends, which lost 3 bases and 8 bases, there was a span of 13 bases.